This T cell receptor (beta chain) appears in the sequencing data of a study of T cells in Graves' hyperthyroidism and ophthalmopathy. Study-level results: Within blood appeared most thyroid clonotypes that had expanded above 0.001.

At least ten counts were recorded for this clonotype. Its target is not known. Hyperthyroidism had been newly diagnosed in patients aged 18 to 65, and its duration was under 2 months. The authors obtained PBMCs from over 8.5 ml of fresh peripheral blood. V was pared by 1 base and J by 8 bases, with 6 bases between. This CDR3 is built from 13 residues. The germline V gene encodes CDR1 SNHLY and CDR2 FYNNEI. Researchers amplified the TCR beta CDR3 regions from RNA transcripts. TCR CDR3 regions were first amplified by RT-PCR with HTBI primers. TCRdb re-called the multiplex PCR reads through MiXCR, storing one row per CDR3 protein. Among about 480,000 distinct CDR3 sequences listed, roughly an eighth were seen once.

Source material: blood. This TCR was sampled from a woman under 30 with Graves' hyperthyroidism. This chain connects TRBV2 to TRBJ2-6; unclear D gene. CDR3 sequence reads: CASSEGHTNVLTF. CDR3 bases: TGTGCCAGCAGTGAAGGACACACCAACGTCCTGACTTTC.